Below, one TCR beta chain is given with its context. Its antigen is still unknown. The CDR3 regions of TCR beta were amplified from RNA transcripts. Initially, a first-round RT-PCR of the TCR CDR3 employed the HTBI primer set. TCRdb ran MiXCR on the multiplex PCR reads and lists one entry per CDR3 protein. The table has about 350,000 distinct CDR3 sequences, 15% to 20% seen once. Trimming removed 3 bases at V and 6 bases at J, with 15 bases between. The CDR3 spans 14 residues. This sample is part of a study of T cells in Graves' hyperthyroidism and ophthalmopathy. Findings of the study overall: Blood also contained most expanded thyroid clonotypes above 0.001.

Input material: blood. This TCR was recovered from a woman aged 40 to 50 with Graves' ophthalmopathy. V is TRBV12-3 or TRBV12-4 and J is TRBJ2-7, with unresolved D. The CDR3 bases are TGTGCCAGCAGTTTTGGGCTAATCTCTCGCGAGCAGTACTTC. Translated: CASSFGLISREQYF.